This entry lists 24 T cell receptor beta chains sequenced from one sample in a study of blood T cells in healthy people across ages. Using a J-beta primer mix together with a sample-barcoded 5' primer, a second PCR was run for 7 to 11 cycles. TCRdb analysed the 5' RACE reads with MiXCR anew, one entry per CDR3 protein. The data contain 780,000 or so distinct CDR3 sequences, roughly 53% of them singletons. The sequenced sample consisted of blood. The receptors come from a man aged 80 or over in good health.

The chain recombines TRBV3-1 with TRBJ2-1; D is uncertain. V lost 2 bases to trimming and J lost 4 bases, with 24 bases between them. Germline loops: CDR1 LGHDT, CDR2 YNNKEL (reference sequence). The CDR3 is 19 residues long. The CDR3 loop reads CASSQPDPYKLKSYNEQFF. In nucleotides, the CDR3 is TGTGCCAGCAGCCAACCGGACCCATATAAACTTAAGTCGTACAATGAGCAGTTCTTC.

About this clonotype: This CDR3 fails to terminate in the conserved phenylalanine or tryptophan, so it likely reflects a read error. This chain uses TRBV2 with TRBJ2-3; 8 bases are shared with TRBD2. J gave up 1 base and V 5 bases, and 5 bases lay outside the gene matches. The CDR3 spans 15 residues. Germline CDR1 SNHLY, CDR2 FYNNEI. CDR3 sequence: CASSSSGRGTDTQYL. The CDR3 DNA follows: TGTGCCAGCAGTTCCAGCGGGAGAGGCACAGATACGCAGTATTTA.

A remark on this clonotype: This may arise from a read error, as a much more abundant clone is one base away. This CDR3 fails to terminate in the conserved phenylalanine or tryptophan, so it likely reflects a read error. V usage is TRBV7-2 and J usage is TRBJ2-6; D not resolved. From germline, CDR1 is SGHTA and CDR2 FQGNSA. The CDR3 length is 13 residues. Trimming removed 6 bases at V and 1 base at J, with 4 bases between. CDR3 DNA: TGTGCCAGCAGGGCTTCTGGGGCCAACGTCCTGACTTTG. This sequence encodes CASRASGANVLTL.

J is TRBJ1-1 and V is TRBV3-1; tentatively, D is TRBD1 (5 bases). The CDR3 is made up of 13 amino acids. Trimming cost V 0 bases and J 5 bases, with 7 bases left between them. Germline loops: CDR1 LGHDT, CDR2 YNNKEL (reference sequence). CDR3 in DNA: TGTGCCAGCAGCCAAGAGGGGGTGACTGAAGCTTTCTTT. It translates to CASSQEGVTEAFF. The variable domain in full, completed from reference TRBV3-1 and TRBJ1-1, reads DTAVSQTPKYLVTQMGNDKSIKCEQNLGHDTMYWYKQDSKKFLKIMFSYNNKELIINETVPNRFSPKSPDKAHLNLHINSLELGDSAVYFCASSQEGVTEAFFGQGTRLTVV.

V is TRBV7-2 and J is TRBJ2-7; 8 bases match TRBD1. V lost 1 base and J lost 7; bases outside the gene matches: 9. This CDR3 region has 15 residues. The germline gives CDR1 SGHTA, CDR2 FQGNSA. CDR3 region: CASSLGQGAWEEQYF. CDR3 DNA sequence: TGTGCCAGCAGCTTAGGGCAGGGGGCTTGGGAAGAGCAGTACTTC.

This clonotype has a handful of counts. This CDR3 is CASSYTGLEQYF. In DNA form, the CDR3 reads TGCGCCAGCAGTTATACAGGGTTAGAGCAGTACTTC. The rearrangement joins TRBV5-1 to TRBJ2-7; D is perhaps TRBD1 (6 bases). The CDR3 is made up of 12 amino acids. CDR1 is SGHRS and CDR2 is YFSETQ in the germline V gene. V was pared by 5 bases and J by 7 bases, with 13 bases between.

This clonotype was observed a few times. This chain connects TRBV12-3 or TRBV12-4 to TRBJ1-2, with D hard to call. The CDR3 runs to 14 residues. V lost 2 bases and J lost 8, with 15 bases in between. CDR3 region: CASSLRAAREGYTF. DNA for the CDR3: TGTGCCAGCAGTTTAAGGGCCGCAAGAGAGGGCTACACCTTC.

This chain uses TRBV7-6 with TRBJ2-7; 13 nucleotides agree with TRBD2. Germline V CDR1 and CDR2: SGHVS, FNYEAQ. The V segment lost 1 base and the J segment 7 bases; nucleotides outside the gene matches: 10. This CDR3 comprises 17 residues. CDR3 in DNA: TGTGCCAGCAGCTTAGGCCAGACTAGCGGGAGGTCGTTTGAGCAGTACTTC. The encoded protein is CASSLGQTSGRSFEQYF.

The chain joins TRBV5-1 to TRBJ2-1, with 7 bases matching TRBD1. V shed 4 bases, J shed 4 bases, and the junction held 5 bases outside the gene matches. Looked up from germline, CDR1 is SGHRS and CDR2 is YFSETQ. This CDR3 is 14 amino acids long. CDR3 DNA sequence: TGCGCCAGCAGCACGGGACAGATGTACAATGAGCAGTTCTTC. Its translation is CASSTGQMYNEQFF.

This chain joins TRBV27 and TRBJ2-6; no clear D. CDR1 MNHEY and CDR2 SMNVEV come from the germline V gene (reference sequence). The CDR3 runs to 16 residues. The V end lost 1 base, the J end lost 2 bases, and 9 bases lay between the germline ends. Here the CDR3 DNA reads TGTGCCAGCAGTTTATGGTCCGTTCCTGGGGCCAACGTCCTGACTTTC. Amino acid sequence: CASSLWSVPGANVLTF.

The CDR3 DNA reads as TGCGCCAGCAGCCAGGGAGCCAGGACCACTGAAGCTTTCTTT. As protein: CASSQGARTTEAFF. The chain employs TRBV5-1 and TRBJ1-1, with D possibly being TRBD1 (5 bases). This CDR3 comprises 14 residues. Germline values: CDR1 SGHRS, CDR2 YFSETQ. V lost 4 bases and J 4 bases, leaving 14 bases between the germline ends.

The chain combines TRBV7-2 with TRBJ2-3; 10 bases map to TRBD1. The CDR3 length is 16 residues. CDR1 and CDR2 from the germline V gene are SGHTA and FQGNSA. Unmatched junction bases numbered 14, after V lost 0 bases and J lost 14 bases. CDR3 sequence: CASSLADRGRHRDAYF. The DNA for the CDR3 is TGTGCCAGCAGCTTAGCGGACAGGGGGAGGCACAGAGACGCGTATTTT.

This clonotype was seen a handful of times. The chain's CDR3 is CSAPGTSRETQYF. In DNA form, the CDR3 reads TGCAGTGCTCCCGGGACTAGCAGAGAGACCCAGTACTTC. V gene TRBV20-1 combines with J gene TRBJ2-5, with 9 bases that match TRBD2. This CDR3 contains 13 residues. Germline CDR1 is DFQATT and CDR2 is SNEGSKA (reference sequence). After removal of 5 bases from V and 4 bases from J, the junction contained 5 bases not matched to a gene.

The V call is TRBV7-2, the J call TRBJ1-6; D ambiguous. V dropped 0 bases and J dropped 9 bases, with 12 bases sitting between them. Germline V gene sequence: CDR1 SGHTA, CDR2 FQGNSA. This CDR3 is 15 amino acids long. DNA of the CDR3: TGTGCCAGCAGCTTAGCGCTCGGGAGCGGTTCACCCCTCCACTTT. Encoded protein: CASSLALGSGSPLHF.

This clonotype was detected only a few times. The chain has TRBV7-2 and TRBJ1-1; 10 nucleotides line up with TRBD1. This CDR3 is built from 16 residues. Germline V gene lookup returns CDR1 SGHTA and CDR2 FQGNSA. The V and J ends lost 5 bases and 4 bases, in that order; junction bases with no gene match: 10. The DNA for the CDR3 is TGTGCCAGCAGCCGATCGACAGGGGGCGCGAGCACTGAAGCTTTCTTT. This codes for CASSRSTGGASTEAFF.

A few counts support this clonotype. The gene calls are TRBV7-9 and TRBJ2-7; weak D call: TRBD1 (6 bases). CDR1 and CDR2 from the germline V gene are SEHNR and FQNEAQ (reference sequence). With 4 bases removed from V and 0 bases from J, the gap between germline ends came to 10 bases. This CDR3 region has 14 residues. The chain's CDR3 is CASSSDSISYEQYF. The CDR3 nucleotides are TGTGCCAGCAGCTCGGACAGCATCTCCTACGAGCAGTACTTC.

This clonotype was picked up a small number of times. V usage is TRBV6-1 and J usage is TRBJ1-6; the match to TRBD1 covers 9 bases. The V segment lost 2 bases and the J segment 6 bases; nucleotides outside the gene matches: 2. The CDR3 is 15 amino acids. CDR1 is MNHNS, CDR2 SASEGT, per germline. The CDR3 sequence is CASSERQGVNSPLHF. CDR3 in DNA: TGTGCCAGCAGTGAACGACAGGGGGTTAATTCACCCCTCCACTTT.

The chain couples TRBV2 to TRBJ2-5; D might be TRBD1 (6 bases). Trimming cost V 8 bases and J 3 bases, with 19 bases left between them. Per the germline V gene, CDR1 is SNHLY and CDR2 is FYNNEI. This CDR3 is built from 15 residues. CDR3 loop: CASGQPEVPKETQYF. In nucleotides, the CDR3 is TGTGCCAGCGGACAGCCCGAAGTACCTAAAGAGACCCAGTACTTC.

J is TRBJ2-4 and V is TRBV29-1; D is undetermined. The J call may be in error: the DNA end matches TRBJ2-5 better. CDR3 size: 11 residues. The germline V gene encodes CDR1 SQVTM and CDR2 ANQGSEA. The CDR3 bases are TGCAGCGTTGTTCGGGTGAGGACCCAGTACTTC. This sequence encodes CSVVRVRTQYF.

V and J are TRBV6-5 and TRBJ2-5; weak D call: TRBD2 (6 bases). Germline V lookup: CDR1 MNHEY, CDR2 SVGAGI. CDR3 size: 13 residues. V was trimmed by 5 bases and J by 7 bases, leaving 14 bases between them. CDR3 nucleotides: TGTGCCAGCAGTCCGGCGGGGTATGGGACCCAGTACTTC. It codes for CASSPAGYGTQYF.

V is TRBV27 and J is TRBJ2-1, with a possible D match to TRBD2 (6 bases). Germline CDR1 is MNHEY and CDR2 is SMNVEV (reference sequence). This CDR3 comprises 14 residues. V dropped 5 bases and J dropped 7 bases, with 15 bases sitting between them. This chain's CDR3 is CASSPGVPGNEQFF. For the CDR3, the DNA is TGTGCCAGCAGTCCGGGGGTCCCGGGGAATGAGCAGTTCTTC.

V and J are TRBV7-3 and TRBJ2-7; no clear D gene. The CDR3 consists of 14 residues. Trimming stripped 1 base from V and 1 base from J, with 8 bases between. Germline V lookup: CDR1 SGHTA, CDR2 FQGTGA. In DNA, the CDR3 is TGTGCCAGCAGCTTAAACTGGCAGTCCTACGAGCAGTACTTC. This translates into CASSLNWQSYEQYF.

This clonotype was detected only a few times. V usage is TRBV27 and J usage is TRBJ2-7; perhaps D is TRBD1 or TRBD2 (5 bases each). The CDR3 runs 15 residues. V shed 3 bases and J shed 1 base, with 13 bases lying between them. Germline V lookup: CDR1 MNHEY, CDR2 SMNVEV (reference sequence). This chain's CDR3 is CASSFRGDGSYEQYF. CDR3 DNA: TGTGCCAGCAGTTTCCGGGGCGACGGTTCCTACGAGCAGTACTTC.

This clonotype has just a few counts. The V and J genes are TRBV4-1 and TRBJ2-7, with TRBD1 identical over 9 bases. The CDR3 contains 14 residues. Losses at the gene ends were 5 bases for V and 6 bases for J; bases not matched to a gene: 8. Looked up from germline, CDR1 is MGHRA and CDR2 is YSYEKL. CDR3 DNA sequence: TGCGCCAGCAGCGTACAGGGGGCGCTTGGCGAGCAGTACTTC. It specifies CASSVQGALGEQYF.